The present T cell receptor (beta chain) was sequenced within a study of blood T cells in healthy people across ages. This clonotype has just a few counts. Primers used in a second PCR of about 7 to 12 cycles were a sample-barcoded 5' primer and a J-beta primer mix. At least 2.5 million CDR3-containing paired-end reads were obtained per sample. MiXCR, run by TCRdb on the 5' RACE reads, gives a single entry per CDR3 protein. The sample has 660,000 or so distinct CDR3 sequences; approximately 59% are singletons. This sequence originates from a man aged 55-75 years in good health. Specimen: blood.

The CDR3 coding sequence is TGTGCCAGCAGCAGACTAGCGGGGGGGCTCGGGACAGATACGCAGTATTTT. Residues: CASSRLAGGLGTDTQYF. The rearrangement joins TRBV12-3 or TRBV12-4 to TRBJ2-3, with TRBD2 matching 14 bases. The CDR3 contains 17 residues. V gave up 6 bases and J gave up 3 bases; unmatched junction bases: 8.